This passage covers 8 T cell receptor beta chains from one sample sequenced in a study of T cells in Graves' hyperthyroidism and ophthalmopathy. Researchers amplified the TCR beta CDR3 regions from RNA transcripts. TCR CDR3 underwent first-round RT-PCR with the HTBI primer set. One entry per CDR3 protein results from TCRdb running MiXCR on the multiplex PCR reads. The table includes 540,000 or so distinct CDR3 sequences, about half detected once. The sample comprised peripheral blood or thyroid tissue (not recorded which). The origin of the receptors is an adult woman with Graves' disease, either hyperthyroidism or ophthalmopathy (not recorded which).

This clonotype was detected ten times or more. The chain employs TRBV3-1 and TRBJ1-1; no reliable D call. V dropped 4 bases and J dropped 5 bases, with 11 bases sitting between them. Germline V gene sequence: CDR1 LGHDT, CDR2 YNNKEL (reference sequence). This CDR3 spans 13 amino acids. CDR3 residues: CASSPGYRTEAFF. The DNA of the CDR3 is TGTGCCAGCAGCCCGGGTTATAGGACTGAAGCTTTCTTT.

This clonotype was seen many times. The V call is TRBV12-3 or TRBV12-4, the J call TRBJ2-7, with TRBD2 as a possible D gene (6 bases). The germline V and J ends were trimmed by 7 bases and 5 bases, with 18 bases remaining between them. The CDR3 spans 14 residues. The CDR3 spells CASTPRERIHEQYF. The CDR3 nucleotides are TGTGCCAGCACCCCGCGGGAAAGGATCCACGAGCAGTACTTC.

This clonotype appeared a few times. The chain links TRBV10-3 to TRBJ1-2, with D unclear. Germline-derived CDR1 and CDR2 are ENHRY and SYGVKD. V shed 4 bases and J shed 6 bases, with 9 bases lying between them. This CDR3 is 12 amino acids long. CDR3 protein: CAISGDGDGYTF. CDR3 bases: TGTGCCATCAGTGGAGACGGGGATGGCTACACCTTC.

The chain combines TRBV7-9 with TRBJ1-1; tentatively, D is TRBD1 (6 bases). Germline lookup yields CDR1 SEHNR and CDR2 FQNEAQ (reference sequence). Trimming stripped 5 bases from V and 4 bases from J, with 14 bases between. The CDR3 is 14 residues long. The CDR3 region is CASSPSQGSTEAFF. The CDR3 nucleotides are TGTGCCAGCAGCCCATCACAGGGAAGCACTGAAGCTTTCTTT.

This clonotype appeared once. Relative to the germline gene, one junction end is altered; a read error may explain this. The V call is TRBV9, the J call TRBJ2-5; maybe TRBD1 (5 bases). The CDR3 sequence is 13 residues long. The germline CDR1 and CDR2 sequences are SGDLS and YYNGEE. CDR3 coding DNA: TGTGCCGGCAGTAGACAGATTCAAGAGACCCAGTACTTC. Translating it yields CAGSRQIQETQYF.

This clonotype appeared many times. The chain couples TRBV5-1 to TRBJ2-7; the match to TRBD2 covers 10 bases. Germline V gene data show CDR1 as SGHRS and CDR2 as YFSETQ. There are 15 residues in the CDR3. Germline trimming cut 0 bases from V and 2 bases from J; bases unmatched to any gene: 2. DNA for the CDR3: TGCGCCAGCAGCTTGGTCGGGACTAGCGCCTACGAGCAGTACTTC. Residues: CASSLVGTSAYEQYF. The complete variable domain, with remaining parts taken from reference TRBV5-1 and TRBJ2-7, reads KAGVTQTPRYLIKTRGQQVTLSCSPISGHRSVSWYQQTPGQGLQFLFEYFSETQRNKGNFPGRFSGRQFSNSRSEMNVSTLELGDSALYLCASSLVGTSAYEQYFGPGTRLTVT.

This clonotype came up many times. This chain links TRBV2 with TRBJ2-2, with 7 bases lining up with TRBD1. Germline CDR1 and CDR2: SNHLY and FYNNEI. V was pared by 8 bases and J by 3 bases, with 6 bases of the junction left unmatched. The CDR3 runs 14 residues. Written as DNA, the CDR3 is TGTGCCAGCTACGGACAGGTGGACACCGGGGAGCTGTTTTTT. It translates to CASYGQVDTGELFF.

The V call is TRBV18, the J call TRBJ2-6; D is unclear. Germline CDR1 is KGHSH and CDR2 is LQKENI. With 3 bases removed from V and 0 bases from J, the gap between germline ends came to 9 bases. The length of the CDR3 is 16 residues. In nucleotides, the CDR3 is TGTGCCAGCTCACCTAGAACGGACTCTGGGGCCAACGTCCTGACTTTC. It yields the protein CASSPRTDSGANVLTF.